A single sample gave rise to the 7 T cell receptor beta chains below, sequenced in a study of T cells in Graves' hyperthyroidism and ophthalmopathy. RNA transcripts served as the template for amplifying TCR beta CDR3 regions. TCR CDR3 regions were first amplified by RT-PCR with HTBI primers. Via MiXCR, TCRdb re-called the multiplex PCR reads, giving one row per CDR3 protein. This table has approximately 420,000 distinct CDR3 sequences, around 14% appearing once. Material: blood. The receptor source for this set is a woman in her thirties with Graves' hyperthyroidism.

The chain couples TRBV6-4 to TRBJ2-3; the D gene is possibly TRBD1 (6 bases). Trimming took 5 bases from V and 4 from J, leaving 19 bases between them. The CDR3 sequence is 16 residues long. The germline CDR1 and CDR2 sequences are MRHNA and SNTAGT. The CDR3 loop is CASSYLVGRGPDTQYF. The DNA of the CDR3 is TGTGCCAGCAGTTACTTAGTGGGCAGGGGCCCAGATACGCAGTATTTT.

This clonotype showed up just once. The junction does not match germline at one end; this may be a read error. V is TRBV24-1 and J is TRBJ2-1; a possible D gene is TRBD2 (6 bases). Per germline, CDR1 KGHDR and CDR2 SFDVKD. The CDR3 spans 13 residues. In DNA, the CDR3 is TGTGCCACCCGGGGGAGCTCCTACGATGAGCAGTTCTTC. Its translation is CATRGSSYDEQFF.

This clonotype occurred once. The chain has TRBV24-1 and TRBJ2-1, with D perhaps matching TRBD2 (5 bases). Trimming removed 4 bases from V and 3 bases from J, with 12 bases in between. Germline lookup yields CDR1 KGHDR and CDR2 SFDVKD. The CDR3 is made up of 15 amino acids. CDR3 sequence (DNA): TGTGCCACCAGTGAAACGGGAAACCTCTACAATGAGCAGTTCTTC. This codes for CATSETGNLYNEQFF.

This clonotype was seen only a few times. The chain links TRBV2 to TRBJ2-5, with D possibly being TRBD1 (6 bases). The V end lost 0 bases, the J end lost 3 bases, and 17 bases lay between the germline ends. The CDR3 runs 17 residues. CDR1 and CDR2 (germline): SNHLY, FYNNEI. CDR3: CASSEAEDSALKETQYF. The CDR3 nucleotides read TGTGCCAGCAGTGAAGCGGAGGACAGTGCTCTTAAAGAGACCCAGTACTTC.

This clonotype was counted many times. The rearrangement links TRBV4-1 to TRBJ1-1, with TRBD1 as a possible D gene (5 bases). The CDR3 length is 14 residues. Trimming cost V 2 bases and J 8 bases, with 15 bases left between them. Looked up from germline, CDR1 is MGHRA and CDR2 is YSYEKL. CDR3 in amino acids: CASSQPRDLREAFF. Written as DNA, the CDR3 is TGCGCCAGCAGCCAACCCCGGGACTTGAGGGAAGCTTTCTTT.

This clonotype was found many times. The chain has TRBV24-1 and TRBJ1-5, with D unclear. V lost 8 bases and J 3 bases, leaving 10 bases between the germline ends. The germline CDR1 and CDR2 sequences are KGHDR and SFDVKD. The CDR3 has 13 amino acids. The CDR3 here is CATTDSHNQPQHF. In DNA form, the CDR3 reads TGTGCCACCACTGACTCGCACAATCAGCCCCAGCATTTT.

This chain uses TRBV7-8 with TRBJ2-5, with 8 bases fitting TRBD1. Germline CDR1 reads SGHVS; CDR2 reads FQNEAQ. The CDR3 runs 17 residues. V lost 5 bases and J lost 5; bases outside the gene matches: 16. The CDR3 DNA is TGTGCCAGCAGCCCAACGGGCAGGGGGCAATTTTTGGAGACCCAGTACTTC. The encoded protein is CASSPTGRGQFLETQYF.